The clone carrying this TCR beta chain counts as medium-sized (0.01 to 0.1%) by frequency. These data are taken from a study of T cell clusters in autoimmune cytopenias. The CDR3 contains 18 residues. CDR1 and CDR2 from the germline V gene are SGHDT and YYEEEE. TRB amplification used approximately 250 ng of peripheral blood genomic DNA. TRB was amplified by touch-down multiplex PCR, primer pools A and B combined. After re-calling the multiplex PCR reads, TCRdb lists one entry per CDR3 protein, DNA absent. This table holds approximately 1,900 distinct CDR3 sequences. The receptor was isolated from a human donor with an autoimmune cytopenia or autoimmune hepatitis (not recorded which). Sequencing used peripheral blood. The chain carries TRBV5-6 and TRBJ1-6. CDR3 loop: CASSYQQRGLPYNSPLHF.